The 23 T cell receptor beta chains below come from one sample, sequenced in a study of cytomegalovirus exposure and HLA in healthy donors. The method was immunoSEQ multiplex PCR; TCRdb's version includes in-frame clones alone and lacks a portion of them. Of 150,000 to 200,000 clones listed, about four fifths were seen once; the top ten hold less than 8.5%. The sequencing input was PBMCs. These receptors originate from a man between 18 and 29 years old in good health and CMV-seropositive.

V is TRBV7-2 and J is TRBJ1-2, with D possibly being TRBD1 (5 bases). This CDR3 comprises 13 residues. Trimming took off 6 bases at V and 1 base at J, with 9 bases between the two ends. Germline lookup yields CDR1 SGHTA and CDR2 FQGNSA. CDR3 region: CASRKDSNYGYTF. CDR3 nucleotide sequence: TGTGCCAGCAGAAAAGACAGTAACTATGGCTACACCTTC.

The CDR3 DNA reads as TGTGCCAGCAGCCCTAGAACCGGGACAGGGGGACTGGCTGGCTACACCTTC. This translates into CASSPRTGTGGLAGYTF. This sequence joins TRBV4-2 and TRBJ1-2, with 11 positions matching TRBD1. The CDR3 totals 17 residues. The ends lost 4 bases at V and 7 bases at J; junction bases unmatched: 14. The germline CDR1 and CDR2 sequences are LGHNA and YNFKEQ.

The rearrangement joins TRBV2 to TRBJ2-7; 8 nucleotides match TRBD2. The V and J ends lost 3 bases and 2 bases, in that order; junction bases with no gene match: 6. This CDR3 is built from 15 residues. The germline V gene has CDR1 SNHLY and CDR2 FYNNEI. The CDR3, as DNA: TGTGCCAGCAGTGATACGGGGGGGAAGACCTACGAGCAGTACTTC. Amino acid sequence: CASSDTGGKTYEQYF.

The CDR3 bases are TGCAGCGCCTTCGCTGAAGGGGGGGACTTGAGAAGGACCCAGTACTTC. The encoded protein is CSAFAEGGDLRRTQYF. The chain employs TRBV29-1 and TRBJ2-5; a possible D gene is TRBD2 (7 bases). The length of the CDR3 is 16 residues. V shed 7 bases and J shed 7 bases, with 28 bases lying between them. Per the germline V gene, CDR1 is SQVTM and CDR2 is ANQGSEA.

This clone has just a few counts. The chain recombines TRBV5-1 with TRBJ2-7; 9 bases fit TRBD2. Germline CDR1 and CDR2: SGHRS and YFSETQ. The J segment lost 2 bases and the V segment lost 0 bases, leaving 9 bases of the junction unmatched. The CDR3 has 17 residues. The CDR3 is CASSLGPATSGAYEQYF. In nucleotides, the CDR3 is TGCGCCAGCAGCTTGGGGCCGGCGACTAGCGGAGCCTACGAGCAGTACTTC.

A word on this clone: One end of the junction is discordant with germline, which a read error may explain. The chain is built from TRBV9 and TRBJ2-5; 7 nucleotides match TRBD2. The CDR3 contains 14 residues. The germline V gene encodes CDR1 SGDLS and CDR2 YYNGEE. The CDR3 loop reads CASSHPSGQETQYF. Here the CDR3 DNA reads TGTGCGAGCAGCCACCCTAGCGGCCAAGAGACCCAGTACTTC.

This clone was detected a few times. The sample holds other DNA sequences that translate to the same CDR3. In DNA form, the CDR3 reads TGTGCCAGCAGCCCTGGACAGACCTATAGCAATCAGCCCCAGCATTTT. Its translation is CASSPGQTYSNQPQHF. The genes are TRBV27 and TRBJ1-5, with D tentatively TRBD1 (6 bases). The germline gives CDR1 MNHEY, CDR2 SMNVEV (reference sequence). There are 16 residues in the CDR3. Trimming removed 6 bases at V and 0 bases at J, with 15 bases between.

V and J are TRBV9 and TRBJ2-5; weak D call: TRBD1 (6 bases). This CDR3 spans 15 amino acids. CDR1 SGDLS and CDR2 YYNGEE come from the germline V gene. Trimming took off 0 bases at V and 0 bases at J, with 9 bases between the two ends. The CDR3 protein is CASSVGQGYQETQYF. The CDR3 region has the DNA TGTGCCAGCAGCGTAGGTCAGGGGTACCAAGAGACCCAGTACTTC.

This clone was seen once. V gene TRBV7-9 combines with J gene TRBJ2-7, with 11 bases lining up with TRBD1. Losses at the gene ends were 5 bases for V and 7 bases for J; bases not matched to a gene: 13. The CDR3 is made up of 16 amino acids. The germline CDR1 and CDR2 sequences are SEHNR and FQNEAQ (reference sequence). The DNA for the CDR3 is TGTGCCAGCAGCCCCTACACCGGGACAGGGGGTTGGGAGCAGTACTTC. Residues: CASSPYTGTGGWEQYF.

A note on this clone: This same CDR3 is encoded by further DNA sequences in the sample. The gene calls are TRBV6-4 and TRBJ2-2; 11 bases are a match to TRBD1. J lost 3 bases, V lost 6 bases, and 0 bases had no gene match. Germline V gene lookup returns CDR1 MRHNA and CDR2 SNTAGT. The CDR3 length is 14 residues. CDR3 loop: CASRGQGDTGELFF. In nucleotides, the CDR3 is TGTGCCAGCAGGGGACAGGGGGACACCGGGGAGCTGTTTTTT.

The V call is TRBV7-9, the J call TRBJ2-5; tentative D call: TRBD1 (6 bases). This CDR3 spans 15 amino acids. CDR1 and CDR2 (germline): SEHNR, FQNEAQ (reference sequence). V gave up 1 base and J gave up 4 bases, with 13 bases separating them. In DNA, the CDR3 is TGTGCCAGCAGCTTAGAAGGACAGAGGGGAGAGACCCAGTACTTC. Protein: CASSLEGQRGETQYF.

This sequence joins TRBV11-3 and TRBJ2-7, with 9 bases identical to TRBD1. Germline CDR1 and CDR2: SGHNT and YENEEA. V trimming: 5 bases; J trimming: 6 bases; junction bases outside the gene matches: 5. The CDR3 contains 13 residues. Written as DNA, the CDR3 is TGTGCCAGCAGCCCCTGGACAGGGGTCGAGCAGTACTTC. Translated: CASSPWTGVEQYF. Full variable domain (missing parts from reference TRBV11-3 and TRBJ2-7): EAGVVQSPRYKIIEKKQPVAFWCNPISGHNTLYWYLQNLGQGPELLIRYENEEAVDDSQLPKDRFSAERLKGVDSTLKIQPAELGDSAVYLCASSPWTGVEQYFGPGTRLTVT.

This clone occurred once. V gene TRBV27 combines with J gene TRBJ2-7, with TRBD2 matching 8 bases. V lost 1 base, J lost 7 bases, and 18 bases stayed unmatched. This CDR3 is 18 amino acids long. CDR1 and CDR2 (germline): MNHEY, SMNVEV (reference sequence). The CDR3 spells CASSLYSVRGLARGEQYF. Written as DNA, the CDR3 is TGTGCCAGCAGTTTATATAGTGTCCGCGGACTAGCTCGAGGGGAGCAGTACTTC.

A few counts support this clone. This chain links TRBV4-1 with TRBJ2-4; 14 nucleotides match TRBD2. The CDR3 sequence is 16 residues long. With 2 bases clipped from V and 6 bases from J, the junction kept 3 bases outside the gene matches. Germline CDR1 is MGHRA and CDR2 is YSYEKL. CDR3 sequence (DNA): TGCGCCAGCAGCCAACTCGGGACTAGCGGGAGAAACATTCAGTACTTC. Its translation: CASSQLGTSGRNIQYF.

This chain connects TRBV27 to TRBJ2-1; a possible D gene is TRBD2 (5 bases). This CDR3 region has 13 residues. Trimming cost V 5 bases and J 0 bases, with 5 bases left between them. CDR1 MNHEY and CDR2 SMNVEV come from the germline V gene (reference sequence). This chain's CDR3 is CASSRGSYNEQFF. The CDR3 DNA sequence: TGTGCCAGCAGTCGGGGCTCCTACAATGAGCAGTTCTTC.

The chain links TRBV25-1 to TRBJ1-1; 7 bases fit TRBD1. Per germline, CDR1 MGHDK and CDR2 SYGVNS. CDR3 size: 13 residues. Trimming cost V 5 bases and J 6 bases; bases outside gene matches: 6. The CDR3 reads CASSSKGAAEAFF. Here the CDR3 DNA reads TGTGCCAGCAGTAGCAAGGGGGCTGCTGAAGCTTTCTTT.

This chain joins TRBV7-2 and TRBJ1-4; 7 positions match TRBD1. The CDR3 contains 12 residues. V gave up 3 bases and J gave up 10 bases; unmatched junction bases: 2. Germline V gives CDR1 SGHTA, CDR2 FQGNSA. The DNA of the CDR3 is TGTGCCAGCAGCTTGACAGGGATAAAACTGTTTTTT. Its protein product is CASSLTGIKLFF.

The CDR3 region has the DNA TGTGCCAGCAGCCGCGGGGGGGTACTAGCGGACGTGGGGTACGAGCAGTACTTC. As protein: CASSRGGVLADVGYEQYF. The chain recombines TRBV7-2 with TRBJ2-7; 9 bases align to TRBD2. This CDR3 is built from 18 residues. Germline V gene sequence: CDR1 SGHTA, CDR2 FQGNSA. J was trimmed by 4 bases and V by 5 bases; bases with no gene match: 18.

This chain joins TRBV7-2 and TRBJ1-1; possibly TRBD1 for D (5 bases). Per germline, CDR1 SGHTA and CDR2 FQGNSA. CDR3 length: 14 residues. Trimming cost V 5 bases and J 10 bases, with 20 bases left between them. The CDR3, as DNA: TGTGCCAGCAGCCATAATCAGAGGGACTCCCGAGCTTTCTTT. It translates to CASSHNQRDSRAFF.

CDR3 in amino acids: CASSLGAGAKNIQYF. DNA of the CDR3: TGTGCCAGCAGCCTTGGGGCGGGGGCCAAAAACATTCAGTACTTC. J is TRBJ2-4 and V is TRBV9; D is possibly TRBD2 (6 bases). Trimming removed 4 bases from V and 1 base from J, with 12 bases in between. The CDR3 has 15 residues. Germline-derived CDR1 and CDR2 are SGDLS and YYNGEE.

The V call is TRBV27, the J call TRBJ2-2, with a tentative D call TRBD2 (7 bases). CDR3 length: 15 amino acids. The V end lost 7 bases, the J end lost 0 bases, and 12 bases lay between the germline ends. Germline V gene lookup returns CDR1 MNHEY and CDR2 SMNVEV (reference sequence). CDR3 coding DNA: TGTGCCAGCACATGGGGGGGCGCGAACACCGGGGAGCTGTTTTTT. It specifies CASTWGGANTGELFF.

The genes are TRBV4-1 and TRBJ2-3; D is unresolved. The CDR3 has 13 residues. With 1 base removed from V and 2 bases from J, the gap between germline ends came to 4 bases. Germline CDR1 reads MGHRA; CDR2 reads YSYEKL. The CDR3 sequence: CASSQVSTDTQYF. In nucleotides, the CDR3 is TGCGCCAGCAGCCAAGTCTCCACAGATACGCAGTATTTT.

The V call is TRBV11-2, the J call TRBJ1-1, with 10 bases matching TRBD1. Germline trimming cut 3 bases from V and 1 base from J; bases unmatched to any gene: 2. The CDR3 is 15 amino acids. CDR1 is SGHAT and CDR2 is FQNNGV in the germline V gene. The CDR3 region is CASSLRTGGNTEAFF. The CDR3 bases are TGTGCCAGCAGCTTGAGGACAGGGGGGAACACTGAAGCTTTCTTT.